This T cell receptor (beta chain) was recorded in a study of blood T cell repertoires in COVID-19. At the level of the study: The samples span acute and convalescent COVID-19 from the United States, Italy and Spain. From T cells, B-cell-depleted T cells, or PBMCs came the material, which was cDNA or gDNA.

Original analysis: It was from reference gene primer amplification that nucleated cell counts were estimated. The data were produced by immunoSEQ multiplex PCR, yet TCRdb's version contains in-frame clones alone and is incomplete. That table is the source of V, J and clone size, and D and trimming were worked out from the DNA. Of around 99,000 clones listed, more than 65% were seen once; the top ten hold roughly 7.7%. Germline CDR1 and CDR2: MNHEY and SVGAGI. The CDR3 runs to 13 residues. The ends were cut back, 7 bases at V and 3 bases at J, with 10 bases in the middle. The J gene is TRBJ2-1, the V gene TRBV6-5; D perhaps matches TRBD1 (5 bases). The sequencing input was peripheral blood. The receptor's source is an elderly woman with active or convalescent COVID-19. CDR3 DNA: TGTGCCAGCAAGAAGGACAACTACAATGAGCAGTTCTTC. Its protein product is CASKKDNYNEQFF.